Described below is a single T cell receptor (beta chain) sequence and its context. Its target is not known. MiXCR, applied by TCRdb to the 5' RACE reads, yields one record per CDR3 protein. Of just over 350,000 distinct CDR3 sequences listed, around 14% are singletons. From germline, CDR1 is SQVTM and CDR2 ANQGSEA. V lost 0 bases to trimming and J lost 7 bases, with 3 bases between them. The CDR3 totals 11 residues. The data belong to a study of T-cell memory formation after mild COVID-19. Across the whole study: Largely, the TCR clusters proved donor specific.

General observations from the study: Whereas later expanders leaned CD4+, clones contracting day 15 to 85 showed a balanced CD4/CD8 makeup. Mainly in CM and EM were contracting CD4+ clones; CD8+ were in EMRA. Some responding clones appeared in pre-infection memory, suggesting cross-reactive memory joined.

This sequence originates from a man between 18 and 35 years old who had mild COVID-19 (a few samples of this study predate the infection). Cell type and time point are not known. The sequenced sample consisted of PBMCs or a T cell subset sorted from them (not recorded which). The chain has TRBV29-1 and TRBJ2-2; unclear D gene. The CDR3 spells CSVEEGGELFF. CDR3 DNA: TGCAGCGTTGAAGAGGGCGGGGAGCTGTTTTTT.